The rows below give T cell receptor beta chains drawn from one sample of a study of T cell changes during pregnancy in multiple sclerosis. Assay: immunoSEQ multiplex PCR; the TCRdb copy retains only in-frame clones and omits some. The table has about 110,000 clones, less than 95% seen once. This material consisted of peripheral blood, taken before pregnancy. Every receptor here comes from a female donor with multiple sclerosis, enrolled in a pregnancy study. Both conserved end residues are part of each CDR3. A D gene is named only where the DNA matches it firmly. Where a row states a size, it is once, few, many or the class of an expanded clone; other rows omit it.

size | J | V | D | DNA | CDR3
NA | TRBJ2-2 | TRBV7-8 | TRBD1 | TGTGCCAGCAGCCCGAGGACAGGGGACACCGGGGAGCTGTTTTTT | CASSPRTGDTGELFF
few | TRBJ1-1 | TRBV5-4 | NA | TGTGCCAGCAGCTTGCGGGACACTGAAGCTTTCTTT | CASSLRDTEAFF
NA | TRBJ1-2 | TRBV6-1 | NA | TGTGCCAGCAGTGAAGCCCGGGGCTATGGCTACACCTTC | CASSEARGYGYTF
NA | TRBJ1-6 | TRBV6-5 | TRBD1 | TGTGCCAGCAGACTGGACAGGGGGCATTCACCCCTCCACTTT | CASRLDRGHSPLHF
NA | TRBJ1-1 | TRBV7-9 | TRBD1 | TGTGCCAGCAGCTTAGCGCCGAGACAGGGGGCGCGCGGGAACACTGAAGCTTTCTTT | CASSLAPRQGARGNTEAFF
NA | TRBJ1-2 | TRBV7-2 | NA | TGTGCCAGCAGCTTAGCCTCACAGGGCACGGTTGGAACTGGCTACACCTTC | CASSLASQGTVGTGYTF
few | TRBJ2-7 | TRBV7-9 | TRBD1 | TGTGCCAGCAGCTCGACAGGGGGTAACGACGAGCAGTACTTC | CASSSTGGNDEQYF
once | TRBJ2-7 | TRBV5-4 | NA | TGTGCCAGCAGCCTGGGACTGGCACACTACGAGCAGTACTTC | CASSLGLAHYEQYF
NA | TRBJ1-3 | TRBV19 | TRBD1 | TGTGCCAGTAGTATGCTACCCGGACAGGGAGGAAACACCATATATTTT | CASSMLPGQGGNTIYF
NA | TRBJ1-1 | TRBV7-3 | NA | TGTGCCAGCAGTATATCGGGAGGGGCGACTGAAGCTTTCTTT | CASSISGGATEAFF
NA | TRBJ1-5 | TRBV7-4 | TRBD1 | TGTGCCAGCAGCTTATGTGGGGACAGGGGATTTTGCAATCAGCCCCAGCATTTT | CASSLCGDRGFCNQPQHF
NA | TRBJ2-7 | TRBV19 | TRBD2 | TGTGCCAGTAGTGGGAGGGACTACGAGCAGTACTTC | CASSGRDYEQYF
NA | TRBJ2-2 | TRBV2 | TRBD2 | TGTGCCATCCGAGGCGGGGGAGGGTCGAACACCGGGGAGCTGTTTTTT | CAIRGGGGSNTGELFF
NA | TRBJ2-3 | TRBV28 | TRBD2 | TGTGCCAGCAGTTTAGTCGTGGGACTAGCGGGAGGGCGGGGCACAGATACGCAGTATTTT | CASSLVVGLAGGRGTDTQYF
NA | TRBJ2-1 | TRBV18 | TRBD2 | TGTGCCAGCTCACCGACTAGCGGGAGTTATGAGCAGTTCTTC | CASSPTSGSYEQFF
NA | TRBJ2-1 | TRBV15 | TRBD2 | TGTGCCACCAGCAAAATCCAAAGCGGGAGCAGGCATGAGCAGTTCTTC | CATSKIQSGSRHEQFF
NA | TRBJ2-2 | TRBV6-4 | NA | TGTGCCAGCTCCCCAGGGGACACCGGGGAGCTGTTTTTT | CASSPGDTGELFF
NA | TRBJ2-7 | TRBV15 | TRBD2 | TGTGCCACCAGCAGAACTAGCGGGAGTCGGGTTAACGAGCAGTACTTC | CATSRTSGSRVNEQYF
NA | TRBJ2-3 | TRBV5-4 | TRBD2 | TGTGCCAGCAGCAAGATACTAGCGGGGGTGGGGTCAGATACGCAGTATTTT | CASSKILAGVGSDTQYF
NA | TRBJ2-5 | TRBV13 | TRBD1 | TGTGCCAGCAGCTTAGAAAGGGACAGGGAGGAGACCCAGTACTTC | CASSLERDREETQYF
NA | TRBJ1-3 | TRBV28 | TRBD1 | TGTGCCAGCAGTTCCGACAGGGGTGGAAACACCATATATTTT | CASSSDRGGNTIYF
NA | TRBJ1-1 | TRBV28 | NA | TGTGCCAGCAGTTTCCACGGTGTAAACACTGAAGCTTTCTTT | CASSFHGVNTEAFF
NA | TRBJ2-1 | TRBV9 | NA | TGTGCCAGCAGCCGAATAAAGGGACACCGAAATGAGCAGTTCTTC | CASSRIKGHRNEQFF
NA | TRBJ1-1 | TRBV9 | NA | TGTGCCAGCAGCAAGAGGGTAGTGAACACTGAAGCTTTCTTT | CASSKRVVNTEAFF
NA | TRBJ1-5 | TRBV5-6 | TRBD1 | TGTGCCAGCAGCCGAAATGGACAGGGGGGGAATCAGCCCCAGCATTTT | CASSRNGQGGNQPQHF
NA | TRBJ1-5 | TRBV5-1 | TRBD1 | TGCGCCAGCAGCACGGGACAGGGAGGTCAGCCCCAGCATTTT | CASSTGQGGQPQHF
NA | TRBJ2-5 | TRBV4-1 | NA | TGCGCCAGCAGCTCCCTCGGGACTCGGAAGATGGCCCAGTACTTC | CASSSLGTRKMAQYF
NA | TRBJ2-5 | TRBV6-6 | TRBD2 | TGTGCCAGCAGTCGAGGACTAGCGGGGGACCAAGAGACCCAGTACTTC | CASSRGLAGDQETQYF
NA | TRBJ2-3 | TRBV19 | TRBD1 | TGTGCCAGTAGTATAGTGGACAGGGATACGCAGTATTTT | CASSIVDRDTQYF
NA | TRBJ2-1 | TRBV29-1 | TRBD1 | TGCAGCGTTGCAAACGACAGGGGTGCTGAGCAGTTCTTC | CSVANDRGAEQFF
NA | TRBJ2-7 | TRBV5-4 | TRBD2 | TGTGCCAGCAGCCTACCGGGAGCGGGGACCTACGAGCAGTACTTC | CASSLPGAGTYEQYF
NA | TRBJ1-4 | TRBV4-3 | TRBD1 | TGCGCCAGCAGCGACAGGGGGTTTAATGAAAAACTGTTTTTT | CASSDRGFNEKLFF
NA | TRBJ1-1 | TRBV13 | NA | TGTGCCAGCAGCTTTCAGCTGGGGGGGCCCACTGAAGCTTTCTTT | CASSFQLGGPTEAFF
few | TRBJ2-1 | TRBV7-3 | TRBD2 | TGTGCCAGCAGCTTAGCGGGGGGCTACAATGAGCAGTTCTTC | CASSLAGGYNEQFF
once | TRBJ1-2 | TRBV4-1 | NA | TGCGCCAGCAGCCAACCAACAGGTTCCTATGGCTACACCTTC | CASSQPTGSYGYTF
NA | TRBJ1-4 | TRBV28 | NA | TGTGCCAGCAGTCGCGGGGGGCGTGAAAAACTGTTTTTT | CASSRGGREKLFF
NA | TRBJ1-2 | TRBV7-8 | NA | TGTGCCAGCAGCTCGATTCCGGGACTCAGGGAAGGCTACACCTTC | CASSSIPGLREGYTF
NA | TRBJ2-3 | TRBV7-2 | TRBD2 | TGTGCCAGCAGCTTAAGACTAGCGGGGGGAAGCACAGATACGCAGTATTTT | CASSLRLAGGSTDTQYF
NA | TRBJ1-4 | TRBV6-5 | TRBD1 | TGTGCCAGCACCACAGACAGGGTGGTTGAAAAACTGTTTTTT | CASTTDRVVEKLFF
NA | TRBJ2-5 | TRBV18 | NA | TGTGCCAGCTCACCACCTGAGGGGACCCAGTACTTC | CASSPPEGTQYF
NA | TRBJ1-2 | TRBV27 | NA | TGTGCCAGCAGTTTGAGGAGGGTGGGTGGCTACACCTTC | CASSLRRVGGYTF
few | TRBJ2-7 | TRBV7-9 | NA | TGTGCCAGCAGCTTACTGGCGGGAGAGCAGTACTTC | CASSLLAGEQYF